The subject of this entry is one T cell receptor (beta chain). Its target is unknown. A much more abundant neighbour one base away suggests this may be a read error. Time point given: healthy volunteer bleed at 2 weeks. Unseparated into fractions, whole blood served as the source from which total RNA was extracted. Via MiXCR, TCRdb re-called the RACE reads, giving one row per CDR3 protein. Counted here are over 85,000 distinct CDR3 sequences, just under 9% occurring once; the ten biggest clones make up approximately 2.9%. This specimen comes from a study of human T cells and chemical hapten exposure. General observations from the study: No shift was seen in TCRs above 1 in 1000 frequency with DPC sensitization.

This CDR3 is built from 14 residues. CDR1 ENHRY and CDR2 SYGVKD come from the germline V gene. The receptor was isolated from a female donor in good health. Some clones in this sample may be carry-over from other donors' samples. The sample comprised whole blood. The V call is TRBV10-3, the J call TRBJ1-2; 9 positions agree with TRBD1. The CDR3 coding sequence is TGTGCCATCAGTGAGTCGGGACAGGGAGATGGCTGCACCTTC. It encodes CAISESGQGDGCTF.